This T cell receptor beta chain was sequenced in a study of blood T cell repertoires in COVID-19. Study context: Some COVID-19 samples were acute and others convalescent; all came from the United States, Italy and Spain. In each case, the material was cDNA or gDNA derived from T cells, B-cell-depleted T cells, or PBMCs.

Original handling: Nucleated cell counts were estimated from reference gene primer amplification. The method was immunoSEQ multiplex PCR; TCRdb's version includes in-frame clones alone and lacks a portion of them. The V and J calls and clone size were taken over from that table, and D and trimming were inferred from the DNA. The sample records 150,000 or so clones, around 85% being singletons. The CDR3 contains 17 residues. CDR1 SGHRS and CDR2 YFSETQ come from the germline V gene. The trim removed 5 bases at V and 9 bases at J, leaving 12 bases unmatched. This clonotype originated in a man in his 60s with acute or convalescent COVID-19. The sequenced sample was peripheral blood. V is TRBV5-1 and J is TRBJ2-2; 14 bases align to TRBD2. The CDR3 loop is CASSSRLAGGRPRELFF. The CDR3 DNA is TGCGCCAGCAGTTCTCGACTAGCGGGAGGGCGACCCCGGGAGCTGTTTTTT. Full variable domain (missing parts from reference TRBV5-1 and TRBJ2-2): KAGVTQTPRYLIKTRGQQVTLSCSPISGHRSVSWYQQTPGQGLQFLFEYFSETQRNKGNFPGRFSGRQFSNSRSEMNVSTLELGDSALYLCASSSRLAGGRPRELFFGEGSRLTVL.